This T cell receptor (beta chain) was found in a study of beta chain features in type 1 diabetes. The authors took one heparinised blood draw, averaging approximately 120 mL, from each donor. A sort by CD45RO/CCR7/CD25/CD127/CD95/CD27 yielded CD4+ naive, central memory, regulatory and stem cell-like memory cells. As regards this clone: Its antigen is still unknown.

Isolated RNA was reverse transcribed in full, so expressed TCRB transcripts were sequenced. The table came from immunoSEQ multiplex PCR; TCRdb's copy has only in-frame clones and leaves some out. This sample has about half a million clones, with about an eighth found just once. Trimming took off 6 bases at V and 0 bases at J, with 4 bases between the two ends. CDR3 size: 11 residues. Per the germline V gene, CDR1 is SGHRS and CDR2 is YFSETQ. Study-level points and caveats: Significant though moderate, a shortening of TCRB CDR3s appeared in all four CD4+ subsets of Type 1 diabetes patients. Fewer junction insertions and more nucleotide deletions appeared in type 1 diabetes patients.

The source of this sequence is a woman under 30 in good health. Sequencing input: naive CD4+ T cells from blood. The chain uses TRBV5-1 and TRBJ2-7; D uncertain. CDR3 sequence: CASKSSYEQYF. The CDR3 DNA follows: TGCGCCAGCAAGAGCTCCTACGAGCAGTACTTC.